This T cell receptor (beta chain) was found in a study of blood T cell repertoires in COVID-19. Study in general: Samples taken during acute and convalescent COVID-19 were collected in the United States, Italy and Spain. T cells, B-cell-depleted T cells, or PBMCs provided the cDNA or gDNA that served as material.

The CDR3 loop spans 13 amino acids. Trimming left V 11 bases short and J 1 base short, with 14 bases between. Germline V gene lookup returns CDR1 ENHRY and CDR2 SYGVKD. Source study methods: Estimation of nucleated cell counts was performed using reference gene primer amplification. The repertoire was sequenced with immunoSEQ multiplex PCR; TCRdb's copy has only in-frame clones and lacks some. V, J and clone size are those of that table, while D and trimming were read from the DNA. Among more than 75,000 clones listed, roughly 80% were seen once. Sequencing was done on a sample of peripheral blood. The source is an elderly woman with active or convalescent COVID-19. This chain uses TRBV10-3 with TRBJ2-5, with D perhaps matching TRBD1 (6 bases). Written as DNA, the CDR3 is TGTGCCCGCAGGGGCCGGGTCCAAGAGACCCAGTACTTC. Its translation is CARRGRVQETQYF.